The source of this TCR beta chain is a study of cytomegalovirus exposure and HLA in healthy donors. About this clone: Its target is not known.

General observations from the study: Some V segments, including TRBV6-2 and TRBV6-3, were excluded as indistinguishable.

Those who donated were healthy bone marrow donors. The PCR ran on 60 Vbeta and 13 Jbeta primers. In the original workflow: Roughly 11 million shared chains were among approximately 87 million unique TCR beta chains counted in a later analysis. Assay used: immunoSEQ multiplex PCR; TCRdb lists only in-frame clones, some missing. V, J and clone size were drawn from that table, and D and trimming were deduced from the DNA. The table shows some 190,000 clones, with around 82% occurring only once. With 3 bases removed from V and 4 bases from J, the gap between germline ends came to 8 bases. CDR1 and CDR2 from the germline V gene are SGDLS and YYNGEE. The length of the CDR3 is 13 residues.

The origin of this receptor is a middle-aged man in good health and CMV-seropositive. This sequence joins TRBV9 and TRBJ2-1, with D tentatively TRBD2 (5 bases). The sequenced sample consisted of PBMCs. CDR3 in DNA: TGTGCCAGCAGCGCGGACTTATACAATGAGCAGTTCTTC. This encodes CASSADLYNEQFF.